These 6 T cell receptor beta chains were sequenced from one sample in a study of cytomegalovirus exposure and HLA in healthy donors. PCR was performed using 60 Vbeta and 13 Jbeta primers. Using immunoSEQ multiplex PCR, the repertoire was profiled, and TCRdb retains in-frame clones only, with some absent. The data show some 150,000 clones, around 85% seen once. The specimen sequenced was PBMCs. Source of these receptors: a man between 40 and 49 years old in good health and CMV-seronegative.

The gene calls are TRBV2 and TRBJ1-1; the D gene is possibly TRBD1 (6 bases). Trimming pared 6 bases from V and 11 bases from J, leaving 22 bases between. The length of the CDR3 is 14 residues. Germline CDR1 reads SNHLY; CDR2 reads FYNNEI. The CDR3 region is CASRPEAQGFEAFF. CDR3 in DNA: TGTGCCAGCAGACCCGAAGCACAGGGCTTTGAGGCTTTCTTT.

This clone was seen more than once but under ten times. The chain combines TRBV6-5 with TRBJ1-1, with D hard to call. The V gene's germline CDR1 is MNHEY and CDR2 SVGAGI. The CDR3 sequence is 15 residues long. With 4 bases removed from V and 1 base from J, the gap between germline ends came to 13 bases. The CDR3 sequence: CASSWRISPNTEAFF. The CDR3 DNA sequence: TGTGCCAGCAGTTGGCGGATAAGCCCGAACACTGAAGCTTTCTTT.

CDR3 residues: CASSYSWGDSYNEQFF. The CDR3 coding sequence is TGTGCCAGCAGTTACTCTTGGGGGGATTCCTACAATGAGCAGTTCTTC. The chain joins TRBV6-5 to TRBJ2-1; tentatively, D is TRBD2 (6 bases). Germline CDR1 is MNHEY and CDR2 is SVGAGI. V lost 0 bases and J lost 1, with 10 bases in between. The CDR3 is 16 amino acids.

V and J are TRBV4-1 and TRBJ2-7, with D possibly being TRBD1 (6 bases). From germline, CDR1 is MGHRA and CDR2 YSYEKL. CDR3 length equals 14 residues. V was trimmed by 0 bases and J by 2 bases, leaving 8 bases between them. CDR3 region: CASSQDRTAYEQYF. The CDR3 coding sequence is TGCGCCAGCAGCCAAGATAGGACAGCCTACGAGCAGTACTTC.

V is TRBV4-3 and J is TRBJ1-4; D not resolved. The V and J ends lost 1 base and 0 bases respectively, with 9 bases between them. Germline-derived CDR1 and CDR2 are LGHNA and YSLEER. The CDR3 contains 16 residues. The CDR3 sequence: CASSQVVGATNEKLFF. DNA for the CDR3: TGCGCCAGCAGCCAAGTGGTCGGGGCAACTAATGAAAAACTGTTTTTT.

V usage is TRBV27 and J usage is TRBJ2-5, with D unresolved. CDR1 and CDR2 (germline): MNHEY, SMNVEV (reference sequence). V gave up 5 bases and J gave up 4 bases, with 5 bases separating them. This CDR3 has 11 amino acids. The CDR3 is CASSNSETQYF. CDR3 DNA sequence: TGTGCCAGCAGTAACTCAGAGACCCAGTACTTC.